The rows below give T cell receptor beta chains drawn from one sample of a study of glioma-infiltrating T cells after dendritic cell vaccination. Measured with immunoSEQ multiplex PCR; TCRdb has only the in-frame clones, and not every one. Among tens of thousands of clones listed, about 87% were seen once. The sample was blood, taken before dendritic cell vaccination. The source of these receptors is a human donor with glioblastoma. Each CDR3 is given with its conserved first and last residue. D genes are given only for firm matches. Where a row states a size, it is once, few, many or the class of an expanded clone; other rows omit it.

>-|TRBV7-9|-|TRBJ1-2
TGTGCCAGCAGCTTAGCAGAGGCTAACTATGGCTACACCTTC
CASSLAEANYGYTF
>-|TRBV9|-|TRBJ2-7
TGTGCCAGCAGCATAGGACAGTCTTACGAGCAGTACTTC
CASSIGQSYEQYF
>few|TRBV29-1|-|TRBJ1-1
TGCAGCGTTGTACGGGAAAACACTGAAGCTTTCTTT
CSVVRENTEAFF
>once|TRBV25-1|TRBD1|TRBJ1-2
TGTGCCAGTGCGACAGGGGCGTATGGCTACACCTTC
CASATGAYGYTF
>once|TRBV6-1|TRBD2|TRBJ2-3
TGTGCCAGCAGTGGGGGACTAGCGGGGGTTGGAACGCAGTATTTT
CASSGGLAGVGTQYF
>-|TRBV30|TRBD2|TRBJ2-5
TGTGCCTGGGGTGAAGGGCTAGCGGCACAAGAGACCCAGTACTTC
CAWGEGLAAQETQYF
>-|TRBV4-2|TRBD2|TRBJ2-5
TGTGCCAGCAGCCAAGATCTGGGGCGGGAGGAGACCCAGTACTTC
CASSQDLGREETQYF
>-|TRBV27|-|TRBJ2-3
TGTGCCAGCAGTTCCCGGACATCTAACACAGATACGCAGTATTTT
CASSSRTSNTDTQYF
>-|TRBV30|TRBD1|TRBJ1-1
TGTGCCTGGAGCGGACAGGGAAACACTGAAGCTTTCTTT
CAWSGQGNTEAFF
>-|TRBV7-3|TRBD1|TRBJ2-5
TGTGCCAGCAGCTTAAAAGGGGGCTGGGAGACCCAGTACTTC
CASSLKGGWETQYF
>few|TRBV5-1|-|TRBJ1-2
TGCGCCAGCAGTCCCGAACCGAACCGCGATGGCTACACCTTC
CASSPEPNRDGYTF
>once|TRBV7-8|TRBD2|TRBJ2-5
TGTGCCAGCAGCTCCTATAGCGGGGGTAGCCAAGAGACCCAGTACTTC
CASSSYSGGSQETQYF
>-|TRBV4-1|TRBD2|TRBJ2-1
TGCGCCAGCAGCCCCTACAATCTAGCGGGGGCCGGCAATGAGCAGTTCTTC
CASSPYNLAGAGNEQFF
>few|TRBV10-2|-|TRBJ1-1
TGCGCCAGCAGTGGGCCACGGAACACTGAAGCTTTCTTT
CASSGPRNTEAFF